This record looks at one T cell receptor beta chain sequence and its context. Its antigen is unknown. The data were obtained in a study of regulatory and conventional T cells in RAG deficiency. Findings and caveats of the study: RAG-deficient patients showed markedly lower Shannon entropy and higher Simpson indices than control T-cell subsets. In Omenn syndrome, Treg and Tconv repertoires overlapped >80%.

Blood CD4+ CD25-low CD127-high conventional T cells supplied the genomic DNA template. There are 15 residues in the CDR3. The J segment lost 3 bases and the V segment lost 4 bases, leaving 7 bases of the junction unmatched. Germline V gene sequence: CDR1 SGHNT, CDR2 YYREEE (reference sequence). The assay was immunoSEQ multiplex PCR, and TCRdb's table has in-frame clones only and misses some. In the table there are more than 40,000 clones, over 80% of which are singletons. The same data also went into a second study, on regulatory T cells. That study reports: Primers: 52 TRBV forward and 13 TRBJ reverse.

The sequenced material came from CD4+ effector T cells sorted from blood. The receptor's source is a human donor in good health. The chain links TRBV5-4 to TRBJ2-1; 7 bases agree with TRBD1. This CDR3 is CASSLGTVDYNEQFF. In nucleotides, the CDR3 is TGTGCCAGCAGCCTCGGGACAGTTGACTACAATGAGCAGTTCTTC.